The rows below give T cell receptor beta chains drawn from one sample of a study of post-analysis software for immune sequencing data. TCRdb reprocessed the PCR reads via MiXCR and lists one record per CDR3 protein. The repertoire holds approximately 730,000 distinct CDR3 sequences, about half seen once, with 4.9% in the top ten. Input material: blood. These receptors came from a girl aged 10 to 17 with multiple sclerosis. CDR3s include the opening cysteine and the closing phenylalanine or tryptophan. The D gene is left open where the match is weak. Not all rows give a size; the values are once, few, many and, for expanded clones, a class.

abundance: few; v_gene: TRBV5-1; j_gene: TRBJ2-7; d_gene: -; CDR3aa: CASSLDSGAAYEQYF; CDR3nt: TGCGCCAGCAGCTTAGATAGCGGAGCTGCCTACGAGCAGTACTTC
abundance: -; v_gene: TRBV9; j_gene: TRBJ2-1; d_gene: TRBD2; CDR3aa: CASSVEASGNNEQFF; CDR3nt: TGTGCCAGCAGCGTAGAGGCTAGCGGTAACAATGAGCAGTTCTTC
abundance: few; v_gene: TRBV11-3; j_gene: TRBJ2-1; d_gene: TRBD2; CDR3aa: CASSLTTSGRPDEQFF; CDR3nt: TGTGCCAGCAGCTTAACGACTAGCGGGAGACCCGATGAGCAGTTCTTC
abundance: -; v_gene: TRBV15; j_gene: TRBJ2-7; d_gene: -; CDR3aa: CATSRDLGGTYEQYF; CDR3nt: TGTGCCACCAGCAGAGATTTGGGGGGTACCTACGAGCAGTACTTC
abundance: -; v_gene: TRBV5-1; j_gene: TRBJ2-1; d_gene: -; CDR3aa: CASEGEYNEQFF; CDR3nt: TGCGCCAGCGAAGGGGAGTACAATGAGCAGTTCTTC
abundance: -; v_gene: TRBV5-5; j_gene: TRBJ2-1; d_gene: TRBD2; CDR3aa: CASSLGTSGSAIINEQFF; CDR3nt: TGTGCCAGCAGCTTAGGGACTAGCGGGAGCGCCATCATAAATGAGCAGTTCTTC
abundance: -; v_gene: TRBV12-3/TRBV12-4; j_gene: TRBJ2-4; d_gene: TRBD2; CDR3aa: CASALSGRNIQYF; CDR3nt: TGTGCCAGCGCCTTGAGCGGGAGGAACATTCAGTACTTC
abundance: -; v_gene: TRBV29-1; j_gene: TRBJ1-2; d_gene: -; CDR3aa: CSGAFSNYGYTF; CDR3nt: TGCAGCGGGGCCTTTTCTAACTATGGCTACACCTTC
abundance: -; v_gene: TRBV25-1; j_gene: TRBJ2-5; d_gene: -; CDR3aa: CASSFRGHPTRETQYF; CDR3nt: TGTGCCAGCAGTTTCAGAGGACACCCCACCCGGGAGACCCAGTACTTC
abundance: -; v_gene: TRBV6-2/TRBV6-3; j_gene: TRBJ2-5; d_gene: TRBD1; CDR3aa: CASSATGRKTQYF; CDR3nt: TGTGCCAGCAGTGCGACAGGGCGGAAGACCCAGTACTTC
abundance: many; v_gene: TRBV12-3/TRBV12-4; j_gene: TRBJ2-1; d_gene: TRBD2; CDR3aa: CASSGGRGTRINEQFF; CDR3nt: TGTGCCAGCTCGGGGGGTAGGGGGACTAGGATCAATGAGCAGTTCTTC
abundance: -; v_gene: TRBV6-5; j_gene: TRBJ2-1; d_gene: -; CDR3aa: CASSYSFSRVIYNEQFF; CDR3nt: TGTGCCAGCAGTTACTCATTTTCGCGGGTGATATACAATGAGCAGTTCTTC
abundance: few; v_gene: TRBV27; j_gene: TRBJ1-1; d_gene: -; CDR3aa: CASSRNRLMNTEAFF; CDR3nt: TGTGCCAGCAGTAGAAACAGGTTAATGAACACTGAAGCTTTCTTT
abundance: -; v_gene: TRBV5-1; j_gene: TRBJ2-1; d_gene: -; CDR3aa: CASSFRELYNEQFF; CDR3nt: TGCGCCAGCAGCTTCCGGGAGCTCTACAATGAGCAGTTCTTC
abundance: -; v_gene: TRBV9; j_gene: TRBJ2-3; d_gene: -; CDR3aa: CASSVRERNTDTQYF; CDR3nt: TGTGCCAGCAGCGTAAGGGAGAGAAACACAGATACGCAGTATTTT
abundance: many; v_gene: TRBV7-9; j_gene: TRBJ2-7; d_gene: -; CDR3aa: CASSLSLDSPDSGSYEQYF; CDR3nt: TGTGCCAGCAGCTTAAGTCTGGACAGTCCAGATTCTGGCTCCTACGAGCAGTACTTC
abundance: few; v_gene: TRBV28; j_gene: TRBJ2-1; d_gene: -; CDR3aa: CASSLTPYNEQFF; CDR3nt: TGTGCCAGCAGTTTAACTCCCTACAATGAGCAGTTCTTC
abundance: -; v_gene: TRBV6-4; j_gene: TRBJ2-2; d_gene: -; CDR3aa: CASSPSGVGAVGSELFF; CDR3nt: TGTGCCAGCAGCCCCTCGGGGGTGGGGGCTGTCGGCTCGGAGCTGTTTTTT
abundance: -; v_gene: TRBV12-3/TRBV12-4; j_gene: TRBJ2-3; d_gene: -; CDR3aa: CASAGLPIWYF; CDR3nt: TGTGCCAGTGCGGGACTTCCTATTTGGTATTTT
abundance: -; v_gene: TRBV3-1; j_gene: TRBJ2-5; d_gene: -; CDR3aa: CASSQAGTPQETQYF; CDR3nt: TGTGCCAGCAGCCAAGCCGGGACCCCCCAAGAGACCCAGTACTTC
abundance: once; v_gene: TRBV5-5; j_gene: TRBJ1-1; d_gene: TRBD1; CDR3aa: CASSLPQGAMNTEAFF; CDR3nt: TGTGCCAGCAGCTTACCACAGGGGGCCATGAACACTGAAGCTTTCTTT
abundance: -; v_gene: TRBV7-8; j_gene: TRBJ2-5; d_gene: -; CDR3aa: CASSLTSGTSETQYF; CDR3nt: TGTGCCAGCAGCTTAACCTCCGGGACATCAGAGACCCAGTACTTC